The 12 T cell receptor beta chains below all came from one sample that was sequenced in a study of T cells expressing NK-cell markers. TCRdb reprocessed the 5' RACE reads, with one entry per CDR3 protein and no DNA. The sample table includes about 460,000 distinct CDR3 sequences. Sequenced input: blood T cells: a sorted CD56 or NKG2C T cell subset, CD4+ or CD8+ T cells, or bulk PBMC T cells (not recorded which). These receptors were collected from a woman between 50 and 59 years old in good health.

This chain connects TRBV5-1 to TRBJ2-3. The germline V gene has CDR1 SGHRS and CDR2 YFSETQ. This CDR3 has 16 residues. CDR3 amino acids: CASSLLRKTSTDTQYF. Looking up the rest from reference TRBV5-1 and TRBJ2-3 gives the full variable domain: KAGVTQTPRYLIKTRGQQVTLSCSPISGHRSVSWYQQTPGQGLQFLFEYFSETQRNKGNFPGRFSGRQFSNSRSEMNVSTLELGDSALYLCASSLLRKTSTDTQYFGPGTRLTVL.

This sequence joins TRBV7-6 and TRBJ2-3. CDR3 length: 13 amino acids. Germline values: CDR1 SGHVS, CDR2 FNYEAQ. This chain's CDR3 is CASSPILTDTQYF.

The genes are TRBV30 and TRBJ2-3. This CDR3 is built from 15 residues. CDR1 GTSNPN and CDR2 SVGIG come from the germline V gene (reference sequence). CDR3 protein: CAWSSTASSTDTQYF.

The chain couples TRBV5-1 to TRBJ1-5. The germline CDR1 and CDR2 sequences are SGHRS and YFSETQ. The CDR3 contains 15 residues. The CDR3 protein is CASSEGPISNQPQHF.

V usage is TRBV7-2 and J usage is TRBJ2-1. The CDR3 has 14 residues. Per germline, CDR1 SGHTA and CDR2 FQGNSA. CDR3 loop: CASSLRPAKVRQFF.

This rearrangement joins TRBV25-1 to TRBJ2-5; TCRdb picks TRBD2, but there is no DNA to check that call. CDR1 and CDR2 (germline): MGHDK, SYGVNS. The CDR3 runs 14 residues. CDR3 region: CASSGGLAGVTQYF.

The V and J genes are TRBV9 and TRBJ2-1. CDR3 length equals 12 residues. CDR1 and CDR2 (germline): SGDLS, YYNGEE. The CDR3 spells CASSELANEQFF.

The rearrangement links TRBV10-3 to TRBJ2-7; the D gene TCRdb calls, TRBD1, cannot be checked with no DNA. Germline assignment: CDR1 ENHRY and CDR2 SYGVKD. The CDR3 contains 13 residues. This chain's CDR3 is CATSERDPYEQYF.

The chain carries TRBV6-5 and TRBJ2-1. The CDR3 consists of 16 residues. Germline CDR1 and CDR2: MNHEY and SVGAGI. The CDR3 reads CASSYRLAGSYNEQFF.

This chain connects TRBV29-1 to TRBJ1-1; TCRdb outputs TRBD1, but without DNA this stays unchecked. CDR3 size: 14 residues. CDR1 and CDR2 from the germline V gene are SQVTM and ANQGSEA. This CDR3 reads CSVSGGGRGTEAFF.

This sequence joins TRBV11-1 and TRBJ1-1; the TCRdb call, TRBD1, lacks DNA for checking. The length of the CDR3 is 15 residues. CDR1 and CDR2 from the germline V gene are SGHAT and FQDESV (reference sequence). The CDR3 sequence: CASTEAGGAWTEAFF.

V and J are TRBV19 and TRBJ2-1; TCRdb proposes TRBD2, but this gene call is untestable without DNA. The CDR3 extends over 13 amino acids. CDR1 is LNHDA, CDR2 SQIVND, per germline (reference sequence). The CDR3 sequence is CASSIVAEGEQFF.